This T cell receptor (beta chain) was sequenced during a study of control samples from healthy donors and cancer patients. Trimming left V 6 bases short and J 5 bases short, with 6 bases between. This CDR3 has 11 amino acids. Germline CDR1 and CDR2: MNHEY and SVGAGI. This table comes from immunoSEQ multiplex PCR, and its TCRdb copy is limited to in-frame clones, with some not included. The data contain 150,000 to 160,000 clones, approximately 94% of them seen just once; the ten biggest clones take up around 6.1%. The chain employs TRBV6-5 and TRBJ2-3, with a possible D match to TRBD2 (5 bases). This receptor was identified in a man in his forties or fifties in good health. Sequencing used blood. The CDR3 nucleotides read TGTGCCAGCAGGAGGGAAGATACGCAGTATTTT. As protein: CASRREDTQYF.